This T cell receptor (beta chain) stems from a study of T-cell reconstitution after alpha-beta-depleted transplantation in children. General study points: Several hundred graft clones that had expanded were reportedly the source of alpha-beta T cells about two months after transplant.

A library of TCRbeta sequences, prepared with unique molecular identifiers, was generated. TCRdb processed the PCR reads anew with MiXCR; each CDR3 protein has one entry. The sample carries about 140,000 distinct CDR3 sequences, 8.5% to 10% recorded once. The CDR3 is 15 amino acids. Germline V gives CDR1 MNHNS, CDR2 SASEGT. Concerning this clonotype: As yet, its antigen is unknown. Mismatch with germline at one junction end may stem from a read error.

Sample: PBMCs, mostly from graft donor cells, taken 180 days after TCRalphabeta/CD19-depleted stem cell transplant. The rearrangement uses TRBV6-1 and TRBJ2-7; 8 bases agree with TRBD2. The source of this sequence is a female patient aged 2-9 years who had a stem cell transplant for congenital amegakaryocytic thrombocytopenia, so the T cells may come from the graft donor. CDR3 amino acids: CASTEAMGLVYEQYF. CDR3 DNA sequence: TGTGCCAGCACTGAAGCGATGGGACTAGTTTACGAGCAGTACTTC.